This passage covers 23 T cell receptor beta chains from one sample sequenced in a study of blood T cell repertoires in COVID-19. The table came from immunoSEQ multiplex PCR; TCRdb's copy has only in-frame clones and leaves some out. The sample lists about 94,000 clones, just over 85% occurring once. Sequencing was carried out using peripheral blood. These receptor sequences come from a woman aged 60-70 years in a cohort sampled during active or convalescent COVID-19.

The CDR3 DNA sequence: TGTGCCAGCAGTTTATCCGGACTAGCGGGGGACACAGATACGCAGTATTTT. Amino acid sequence: CASSLSGLAGDTDTQYF. This chain links TRBV28 with TRBJ2-3, with 13 bases fitting TRBD2. After removal of 1 base from V and 2 bases from J, the junction contained 3 bases not matched to a gene. The germline V gene has CDR1 MDHEN and CDR2 SYDVKM. This CDR3 region has 17 residues.

This chain connects TRBV6-5 to TRBJ1-1, with a tentative D call TRBD1 (5 bases). With 0 bases removed from V and 4 bases from J, the gap between germline ends came to 9 bases. Per the germline V gene, CDR1 is MNHEY and CDR2 is SVGAGI. This CDR3 has 14 amino acids. CDR3 region: CASSYSGGITEAFF. CDR3 nucleotide sequence: TGTGCCAGCAGTTACTCGGGGGGAATCACTGAAGCTTTCTTT.

The J gene is TRBJ2-6, the V gene TRBV10-3; 7 nucleotides agree with TRBD1. Per germline, CDR1 ENHRY and CDR2 SYGVKD. After removal of 6 bases from V and 0 bases from J, the junction contained 5 bases not matched to a gene. The CDR3 has 16 residues. CDR3 sequence: CAIRRTGVSGANVLTF. The CDR3 DNA sequence: TGTGCCATCAGAAGGACAGGAGTCTCTGGGGCCAACGTCCTGACTTTC.

This clone was observed a handful of times. The rearrangement links TRBV6-1 to TRBJ1-2; 9 bases agree with TRBD1. Germline loops: CDR1 MNHNS, CDR2 SASEGT. The CDR3 contains 14 residues. The V gene end was trimmed by 3 bases and the J gene end by 8 bases; junction bases not matched to a gene: 7. The CDR3 loop is CASSDLGTGRGYTF. The CDR3 DNA follows: TGTGCCAGCAGTGACCTCGGGACAGGGAGGGGCTACACCTTC.

The rearrangement links TRBV7-3 to TRBJ2-3; 13 bases match TRBD2. With V trimmed by 4 bases and J by 7 bases, 8 bases remained unmatched. In germline, CDR1 is SGHTA, CDR2 FQGTGA. The CDR3 covers 16 residues. CDR3 in DNA: TGTGCCAGCAGCTCACTAGCGGGAGGGGGCCGGAATACGCAGTATTTT. Protein: CASSSLAGGGRNTQYF.

The chain carries TRBV4-2 and TRBJ2-2; 14 bases fit TRBD2. The CDR3 spans 17 residues. In germline, CDR1 is LGHNA, CDR2 YNFKEQ. J was trimmed by 5 bases and V by 8 bases; bases with no gene match: 10. The CDR3 spells CASSRGLAGDQTGELFF. The CDR3 DNA reads TGTGCCAGCTCCAGGGGACTAGCGGGAGATCAGACCGGGGAGCTGTTTTTT.

This clone has just one count. This chain uses TRBV6-5 with TRBJ1-1, with unresolved D. The CDR3 runs to 13 residues. Between the trimmed V and J ends, which lost 5 bases and 4 bases, there was a span of 11 bases. Looked up from germline, CDR1 is MNHEY and CDR2 is SVGAGI. The CDR3 spells CASSKRYPTEAFF. For the CDR3, the DNA is TGTGCCAGCAGTAAGAGGTATCCCACTGAAGCTTTCTTT.

The chain combines TRBV7-3 with TRBJ2-1, with TRBD1 identical over 9 bases. The CDR3 loop spans 16 amino acids. Germline lookup yields CDR1 SGHTA and CDR2 FQGTGA. Trimming at V came to 0 bases and at J to 9 bases, leaving 9 bases not matched to a gene. The CDR3 DNA is TGTGCCAGCAGCTTAACGCTCGGGGACAGGGTCGGTGAGCAGTTCTTC. Residues: CASSLTLGDRVGEQFF.

The V and J genes are TRBV29-1 and TRBJ2-3; D ambiguous. Germline assignment: CDR1 SQVTM and CDR2 ANQGSEA. This CDR3 comprises 11 residues. Between the trimmed V and J ends, which lost 7 bases and 5 bases, there was a span of 10 bases. The CDR3 loop reads CSGGSGDTQYF. The CDR3 DNA reads as TGCAGCGGGGGATCGGGAGATACGCAGTATTTT.

This chain links TRBV2 with TRBJ1-2; 8 bases align to TRBD1. V lost 8 bases and J lost 4; bases outside the gene matches: 9. Germline V gene data show CDR1 as SNHLY and CDR2 as FYNNEI. The length of the CDR3 is 14 residues. CDR3 bases: TGTGCCAGCCGGGGCAGGGGGCATGGCTATGGCTACACCTTC. Protein sequence: CASRGRGHGYGYTF. Complete variable domain (other parts from reference TRBV2 and TRBJ1-2): EPEVTQTPSHQVTQMGQEVILRCVPISNHLYFYWYRQILGQKVEFLVSFYNNEISEKSEIFDDQFSVERPDGSNFTLKIRSTKLEDSAMYFCASRGRGHGYGYTFGSGTRLTVV.

The CDR3 reads CASSHEGGTVYEQYF. In DNA form, the CDR3 reads TGCGCCAGCAGCCATGAGGGCGGGACAGTCTACGAGCAGTACTTC. The rearrangement links TRBV4-1 to TRBJ2-7; a weak D match, TRBD1 (7 bases). Germline CDR1 reads MGHRA; CDR2 reads YSYEKL. The V end lost 3 bases, the J end lost 3 bases, and 15 bases lay between the germline ends. The CDR3 length is 15 residues.

The V gene is TRBV7-9, the J gene TRBJ1-1; D unresolved. The CDR3 is made up of 12 amino acids. CDR1 is SEHNR, CDR2 FQNEAQ, per germline (reference sequence). The germline V and J ends were trimmed by 0 bases and 7 bases, with 6 bases remaining between them. DNA of the CDR3: TGTGCCAGCAGCTTAGCCCCTAATGAAGCTTTCTTT. Protein sequence: CASSLAPNEAFF.

The V and J genes are TRBV6-5 and TRBJ1-1; 7 bases fit TRBD1. The CDR3 runs 14 residues. Trimming cost V 1 base and J 4 bases; bases outside gene matches: 3. Germline CDR1 and CDR2: MNHEY and SVGAGI. The CDR3 reads CASSYYRGGTEAFF. The CDR3 coding sequence is TGTGCCAGCAGTTACTACAGGGGCGGCACTGAAGCTTTCTTT.

The J gene is TRBJ1-1, the V gene TRBV2; perhaps TRBD1 as D (6 bases). Trimming cost V 6 bases and J 0 bases, with 11 bases left between them. Germline CDR1 SNHLY, CDR2 FYNNEI. This CDR3 spans 14 amino acids. For the CDR3, the DNA is TGTGCCAGCAGGCCGGACAGAGTGAACACTGAAGCTTTCTTT. Translated: CASRPDRVNTEAFF.

J is TRBJ2-7 and V is TRBV7-9; tentative D call: TRBD1 (7 bases). Germline-derived CDR1 and CDR2 are SEHNR and FQNEAQ (reference sequence). This CDR3 contains 14 residues. The V gene lost 2 bases and the J gene lost 8 bases, with 16 bases spanning the gap. CDR3 in DNA: TGTGCCAGCAGCTTACAATCAGGGGGACTTCAGCAGTACTTC. Its protein is CASSLQSGGLQQYF.

The chain uses TRBV4-2 and TRBJ1-4; no clear D gene. The V end was cut by 6 bases, the J end by 8 bases, with 10 bases between. The CDR3 has 12 amino acids. CDR1 LGHNA and CDR2 YNFKEQ come from the germline V gene. The CDR3 sequence: CASSLLEEKLFF. The CDR3 nucleotides read TGTGCCAGCAGTCTCCTCGAGGAAAAACTGTTTTTT.

This chain joins TRBV9 and TRBJ2-2, with 12 bases lining up with TRBD1. This CDR3 region has 20 residues. Germline V CDR1 and CDR2: SGDLS, YYNGEE. The ends lost 1 base at V and 4 bases at J; junction bases unmatched: 14. The CDR3 sequence is CASSVPGDRGRIEVTGELFF. DNA for the CDR3: TGTGCCAGCAGCGTACCCGGGGACAGGGGGCGCATTGAGGTCACCGGGGAGCTGTTTTTT.

The rearrangement joins TRBV3-1 (or the pseudogene TRBV3-2) to TRBJ2-7, with TRBD2 matching 11 bases. V shed 1 base and J 4 bases; nucleotides not matched to a gene: 6. The CDR3 is 16 residues long. Germline CDR1 and CDR2: LGHDT and YNNKEL (reference sequence). The CDR3 protein is CASSQGSGRARYEQYF. CDR3 in DNA: TGTGCCAGCAGCCAAGGTAGCGGGAGGGCCAGGTACGAGCAGTACTTC.

V and J are TRBV19 and TRBJ2-7, with D perhaps TRBD1 (5 bases). Germline V gene data show CDR1 as LNHDA and CDR2 as SQIVND (reference sequence). This CDR3 contains 13 residues. Trimming took 8 bases from V and 2 from J, leaving 13 bases between them. The DNA for the CDR3 is TGTGCCAGTGCCCCAGGGAAAACCTACGAGCAGTACTTC. This codes for CASAPGKTYEQYF.

The sample holds one count of this clone. The chain carries TRBV10-3 and TRBJ2-1; D is ambiguous. The germline V gene has CDR1 ENHRY and CDR2 SYGVKD. The length of the CDR3 is 13 residues. V lost 3 bases and J lost 7, with 10 bases in between. CDR3 protein: CAISDPERNEQFF. The CDR3 DNA is TGTGCCATCAGTGATCCCGAGAGGAATGAGCAGTTCTTC.

This chain connects TRBV28 to TRBJ1-4, with D possibly matching TRBD1 (5 bases). The CDR3 covers 17 residues. The V and J ends lost 3 bases and 4 bases respectively, with 18 bases between them. Germline CDR1 MDHEN, CDR2 SYDVKM. CDR3 amino acids: CASSLPGGRRVNEKLFF. The CDR3 nucleotides are TGTGCCAGCAGTTTGCCCGGGGGACGGAGAGTTAATGAAAAACTGTTTTTT. Filled out from reference TRBV28 and TRBJ1-4, the complete variable domain reads DVKVTQSSRYLVKRTGEKVFLECVQDMDHENMFWYRQDPGLGLRLIYFSYDVKMKEKGDIPEGYSVSREKKERFSLILESASTNQTSMYLCASSLPGGRRVNEKLFFGSGTQLSVL.

The V and J genes are TRBV3-1 (or the pseudogene TRBV3-2) and TRBJ1-3; TRBD1 is a possible D gene (6 bases). The ends were cut back, 1 base at V and 5 bases at J, with 12 bases in the middle. CDR1 is LGHDT, CDR2 YNNKEL, per germline (reference sequence). This CDR3 is 15 amino acids long. DNA for the CDR3: TGTGCCAGCAGCCAAGTTAGGACAGAGAGAAACACCATATATTTT. It is translated as CASSQVRTERNTIYF.

V and J are TRBV11-2 and TRBJ2-1, with 10 bases fitting TRBD2. The CDR3 spans 16 residues. V lost 4 bases, J lost 0 bases, and 3 bases stayed unmatched. Germline lookup yields CDR1 SGHAT and CDR2 FQNNGV. The CDR3 here is CASSSSGSRSYNEQFF. As DNA, the CDR3 is TGTGCCAGCAGCTCTAGCGGGAGTCGCTCCTACAATGAGCAGTTCTTC.